Listed below are T cell receptor beta chains from one sample, sequenced in a study of post-analysis software for immune sequencing data. One entry per CDR3 protein results from TCRdb running MiXCR on the PCR reads. Among hundreds of thousands of distinct CDR3 sequences listed, 55% to 60% were seen once. Source material: blood. These receptors all stem from a girl aged 2-9 years with multiple sclerosis. The CDR3 runs from the conserved cysteine through the conserved F or W. D genes are given only for firm matches. Expanded clones get a size class; other rows say once, few or many, or leave the size out.

d_gene,abundance,j_gene,v_gene,len,CDR3aa,CDR3nt
TRBD2,-,TRBJ2-1,TRBV20-1,12,CSATGLDNEQFF,TGCAGTGCCACGGGACTAGACAATGAGCAGTTCTTC
-,few,TRBJ2-1,TRBV7-9,14,CASSLGTQYNEQFF,TGTGCCAGCAGCTTGGGGACACAGTACAATGAGCAGTTCTTC
TRBD1,-,TRBJ1-5,TRBV28,14,CASTLTGGNQPQHF,TGTGCCAGCACCCTGACAGGGGGGAATCAGCCCCAGCATTTT
TRBD2,-,TRBJ2-5,TRBV29-1,17,CSVEGLAGGLVEETQYF,TGCAGCGTCGAAGGACTAGCGGGGGGTTTGGTTGAAGAGACCCAGTACTTC
TRBD1,once,TRBJ1-2,TRBV11-2,15,CASSLTGGAVEGHTF,TGTGCCAGCAGCCTAACAGGGGGCGCAGTAGAGGGCCACACCTTC
-,-,TRBJ2-4,TRBV19,12,CASMARGNIQYF,TGTGCCAGTATGGCAAGGGGAAACATTCAGTACTTC
-,few,TRBJ1-5,TRBV5-1,16,CASSSGLLGSNQPQHF,TGCGCTAGCAGCTCGGGACTGTTGGGAAGCAATCAGCCCCAGCATTTT
-,-,TRBJ1-2,TRBV5-1,15,CASSLVSSGESGYTF,TGCGCCAGCAGCTTGGTGTCTTCCGGCGAATCTGGCTACACCTTC
TRBD1,few,TRBJ2-7,TRBV20-1,16,CSARDGTGVFSYEQYF,TGCAGTGCTAGAGACGGGACAGGGGTCTTCTCCTACGAGCAGTACTTC
-,few,TRBJ2-1,TRBV20-1,16,CSAPTNRLGGTHEQFF,TGCAGTGCACCGACCAACCGACTAGGGGGGACACATGAGCAGTTCTTC
TRBD2,-,TRBJ2-1,TRBV7-9,17,CASSPRGSGRSSNEQFF,TGTGCCAGCAGCCCCCGGGGTAGCGGGAGGAGTTCCAATGAGCAGTTCTTC
TRBD2,-,TRBJ2-6,TRBV6-5,18,CASSFKGLAGAGANVLTF,TGTGCCAGCAGTTTTAAGGGACTAGCGGGGGCTGGGGCCAACGTCCTGACTTTC